A single count supports the clone carrying this T cell receptor beta chain. This entry belongs to a study of T cell changes during pregnancy in multiple sclerosis. Germline CDR1 reads SGHAT; CDR2 reads FQNNGV. CDR3 length: 15 amino acids. Trimming pared 1 base from V and 3 bases from J, leaving 11 bases between. The data were produced by immunoSEQ multiplex PCR, yet TCRdb's version contains in-frame clones alone and is incomplete. The sample has tens of thousands of clones; 91% are singletons. This sequence was found in a female donor with multiple sclerosis, enrolled in a pregnancy study. V is TRBV11-2 and J is TRBJ2-3; D might be TRBD2 (6 bases). The sample consisted of CD8+ T cells from peripheral blood mononuclear cells, taken in the second trimester of pregnancy. The CDR3 protein is CASSLVGRRTDTQYF. For the CDR3, the DNA is TGTGCCAGCAGCTTAGTTGGGAGGAGGACAGATACGCAGTATTTT.